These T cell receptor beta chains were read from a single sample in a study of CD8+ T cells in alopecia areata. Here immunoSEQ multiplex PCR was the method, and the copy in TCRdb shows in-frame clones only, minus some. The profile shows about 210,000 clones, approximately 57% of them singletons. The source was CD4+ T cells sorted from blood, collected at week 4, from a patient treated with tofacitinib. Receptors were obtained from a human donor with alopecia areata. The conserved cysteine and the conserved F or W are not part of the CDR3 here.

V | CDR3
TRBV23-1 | ASSPRSLGVSPLH
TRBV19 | ASTGTASYGYT
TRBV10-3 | AISDGTVNQPQH
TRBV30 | AWSRQAQGTGELF
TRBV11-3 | ASSLEWDRELF
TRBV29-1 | SVLGRLETQY
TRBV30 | AGTGVGVNEQF
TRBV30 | AWSDRQGNYNSPLH
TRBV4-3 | ASSRVQGEQY
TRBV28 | ASGLGATNEKLF
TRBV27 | ASSKQQGTDTQY
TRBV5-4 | ASNIEQGWTEAF